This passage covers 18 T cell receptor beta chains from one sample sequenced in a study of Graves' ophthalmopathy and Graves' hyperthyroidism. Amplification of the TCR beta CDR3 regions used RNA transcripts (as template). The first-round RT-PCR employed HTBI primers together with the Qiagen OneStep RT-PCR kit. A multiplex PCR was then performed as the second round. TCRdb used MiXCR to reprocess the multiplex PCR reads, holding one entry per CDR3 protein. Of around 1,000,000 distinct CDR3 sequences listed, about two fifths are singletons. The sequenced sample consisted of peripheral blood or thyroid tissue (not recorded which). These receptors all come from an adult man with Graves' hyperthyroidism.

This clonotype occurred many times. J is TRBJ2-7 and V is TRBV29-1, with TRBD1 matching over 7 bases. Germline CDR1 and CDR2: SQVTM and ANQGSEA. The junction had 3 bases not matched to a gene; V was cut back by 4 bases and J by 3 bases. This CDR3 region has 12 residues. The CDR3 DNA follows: TGCAGCGTTGGACGACAGGGCTACGAGCAGTACTTC. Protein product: CSVGRQGYEQYF.

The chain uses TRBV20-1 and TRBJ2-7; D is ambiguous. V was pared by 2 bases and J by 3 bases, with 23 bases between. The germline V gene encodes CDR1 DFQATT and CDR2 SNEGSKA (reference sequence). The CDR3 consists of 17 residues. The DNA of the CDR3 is TGCAGTGCTAGAAAGAATGTTTTGGCGGATAGCCGCTACGAGCAGTACTTC. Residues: CSARKNVLADSRYEQYF.

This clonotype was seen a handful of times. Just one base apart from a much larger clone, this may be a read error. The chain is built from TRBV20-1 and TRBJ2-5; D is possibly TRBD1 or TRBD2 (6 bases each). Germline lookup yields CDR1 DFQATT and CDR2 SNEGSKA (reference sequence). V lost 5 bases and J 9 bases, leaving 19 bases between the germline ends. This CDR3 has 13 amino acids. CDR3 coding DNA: TGCAGTGCTCCTACTAGGTCAGGGGAGGCCCAGTACTTC. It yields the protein CSAPTRSGEAQYF.

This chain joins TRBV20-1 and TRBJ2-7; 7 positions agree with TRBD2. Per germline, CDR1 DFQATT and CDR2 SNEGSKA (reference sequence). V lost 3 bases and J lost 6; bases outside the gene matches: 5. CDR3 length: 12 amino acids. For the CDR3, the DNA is TGCAGTGCTAGCAGACTAGCTTCCGAGCAGTACTTC. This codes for CSASRLASEQYF.

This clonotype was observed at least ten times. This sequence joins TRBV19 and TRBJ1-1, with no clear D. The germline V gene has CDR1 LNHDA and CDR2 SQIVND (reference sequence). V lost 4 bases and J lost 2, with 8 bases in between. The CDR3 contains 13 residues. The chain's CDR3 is CASSNTANTEAFF. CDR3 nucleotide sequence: TGTGCCAGTAGTAATACAGCAAACACTGAAGCTTTCTTT.

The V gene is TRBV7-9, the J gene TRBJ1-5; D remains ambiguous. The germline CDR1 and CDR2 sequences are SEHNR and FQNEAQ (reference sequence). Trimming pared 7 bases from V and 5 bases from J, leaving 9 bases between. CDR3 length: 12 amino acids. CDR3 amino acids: CASTYGDQPQHF. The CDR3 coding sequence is TGTGCCAGCACCTACGGGGATCAGCCCCAGCATTTT.

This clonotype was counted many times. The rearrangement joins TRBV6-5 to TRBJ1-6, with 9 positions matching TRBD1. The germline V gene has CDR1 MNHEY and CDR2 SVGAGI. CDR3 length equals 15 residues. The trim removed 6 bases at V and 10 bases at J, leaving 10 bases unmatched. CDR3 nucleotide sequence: TGTGCCAGCAGCCCAATGGGACAGGGATGGTCACCCCTCCACTTT. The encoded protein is CASSPMGQGWSPLHF.

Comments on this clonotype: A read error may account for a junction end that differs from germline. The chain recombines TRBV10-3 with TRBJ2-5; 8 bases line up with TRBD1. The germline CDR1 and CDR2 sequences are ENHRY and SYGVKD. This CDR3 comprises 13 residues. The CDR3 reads CASSGTGGSSQYF. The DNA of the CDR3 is TGTGCCAGCAGTGGGACAGGTGGGTCGTCCCAGTACTTC.

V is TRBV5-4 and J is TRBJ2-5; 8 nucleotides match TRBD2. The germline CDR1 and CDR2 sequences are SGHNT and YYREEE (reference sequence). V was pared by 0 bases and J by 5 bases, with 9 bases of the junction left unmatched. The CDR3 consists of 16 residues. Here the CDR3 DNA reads TGTGCCAGCAGCTTGGCGAGACGGGGGGGCCCCGAGACCCAGTACTTC. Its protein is CASSLARRGGPETQYF.

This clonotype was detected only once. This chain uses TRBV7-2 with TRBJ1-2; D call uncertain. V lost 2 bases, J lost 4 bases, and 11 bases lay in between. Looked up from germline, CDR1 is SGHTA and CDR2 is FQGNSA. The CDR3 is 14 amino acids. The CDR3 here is CASSLSGLLYGYTF. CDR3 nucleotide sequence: TGTGCCAGCAGCTTATCTGGACTCCTCTATGGCTACACCTTC.

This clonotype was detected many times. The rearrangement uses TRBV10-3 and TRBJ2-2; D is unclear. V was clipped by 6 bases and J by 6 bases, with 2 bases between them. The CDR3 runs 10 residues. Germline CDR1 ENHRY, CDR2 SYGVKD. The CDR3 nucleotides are TGTGCCATCAGGTCCGGGGAGCTGTTTTTT. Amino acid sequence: CAIRSGELFF.

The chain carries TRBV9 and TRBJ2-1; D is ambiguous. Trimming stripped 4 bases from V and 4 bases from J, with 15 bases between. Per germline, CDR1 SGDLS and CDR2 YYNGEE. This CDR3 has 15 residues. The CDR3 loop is CASSTRLAVYNEQFF. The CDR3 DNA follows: TGTGCCAGCAGCACTCGACTTGCGGTGTACAATGAGCAGTTCTTC.

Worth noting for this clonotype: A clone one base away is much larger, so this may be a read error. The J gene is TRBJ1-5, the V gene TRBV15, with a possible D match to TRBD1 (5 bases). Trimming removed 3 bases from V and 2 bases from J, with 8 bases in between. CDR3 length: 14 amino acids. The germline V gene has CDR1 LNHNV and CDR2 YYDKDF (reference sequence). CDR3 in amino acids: CATSRDKGNQPQHF. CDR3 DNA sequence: TGTGCCACCAGCAGGGACAAGGGCAATCAGCCCCAGCATTTT. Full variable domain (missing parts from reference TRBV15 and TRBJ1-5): DAMVIQNPRYQVTQFGKPVTLSCSQTLNHNVMYWYQQKSSQAPKLLFHYYDKDFNNEADTPDNFQSRRPNTSFCFLDIRSPGLGDTAMYLCATSRDKGNQPQHFGDGTRLSIL.

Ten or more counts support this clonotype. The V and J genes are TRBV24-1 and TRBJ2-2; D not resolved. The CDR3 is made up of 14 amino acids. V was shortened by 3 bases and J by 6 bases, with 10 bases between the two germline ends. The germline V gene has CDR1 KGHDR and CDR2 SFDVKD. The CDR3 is CATSDQQWAGELFF. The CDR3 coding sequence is TGTGCCACCAGTGATCAACAATGGGCCGGGGAGCTGTTTTTT.

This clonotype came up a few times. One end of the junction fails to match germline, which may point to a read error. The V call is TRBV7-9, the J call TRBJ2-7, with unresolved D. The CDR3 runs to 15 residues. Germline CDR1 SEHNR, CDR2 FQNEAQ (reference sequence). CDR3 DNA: TGCGCCAGCAGCCTTCGGCGAGTTGGCTCCTACGAGCAGTACTTC. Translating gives CASSLRRVGSYEQYF.

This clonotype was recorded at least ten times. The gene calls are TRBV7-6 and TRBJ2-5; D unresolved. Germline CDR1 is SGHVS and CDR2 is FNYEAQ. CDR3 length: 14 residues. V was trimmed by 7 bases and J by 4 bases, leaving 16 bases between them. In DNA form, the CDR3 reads TGTGCCAGCACCGAGGTAGCAGTAAGAGAGACCCAGTACTTC. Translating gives CASTEVAVRETQYF.

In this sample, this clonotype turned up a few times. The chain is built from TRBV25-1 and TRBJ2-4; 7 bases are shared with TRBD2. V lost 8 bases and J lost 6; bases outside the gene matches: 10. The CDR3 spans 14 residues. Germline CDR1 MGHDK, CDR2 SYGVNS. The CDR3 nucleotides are TGTGCCAGCCGGACGGGGGGTAGGGGAAACATTCAGTACTTC. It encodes CASRTGGRGNIQYF.

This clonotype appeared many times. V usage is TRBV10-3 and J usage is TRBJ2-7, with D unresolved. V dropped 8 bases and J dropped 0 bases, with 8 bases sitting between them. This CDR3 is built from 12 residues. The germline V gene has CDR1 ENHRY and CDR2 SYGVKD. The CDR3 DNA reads TGTGCCATCGCAGAGAGCTCCTACGAGCAGTACTTC. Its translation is CAIAESSYEQYF.